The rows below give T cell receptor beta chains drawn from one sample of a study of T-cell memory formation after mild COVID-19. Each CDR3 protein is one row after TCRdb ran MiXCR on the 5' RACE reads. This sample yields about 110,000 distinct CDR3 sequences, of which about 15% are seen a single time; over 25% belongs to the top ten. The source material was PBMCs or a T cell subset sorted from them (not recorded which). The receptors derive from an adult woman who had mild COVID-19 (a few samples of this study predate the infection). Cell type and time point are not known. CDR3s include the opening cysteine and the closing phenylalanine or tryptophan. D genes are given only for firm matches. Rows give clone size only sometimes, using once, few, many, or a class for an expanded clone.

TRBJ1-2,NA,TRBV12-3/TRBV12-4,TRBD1,TGTGCCAGCAGTCCACCGGGACAGGCCTCCTTC,CASSPPGQASF
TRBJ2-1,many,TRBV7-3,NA,TGTGCCAGCAGCGCCACCCTGGGCGAGCAGTTCTTC,CASSATLGEQFF
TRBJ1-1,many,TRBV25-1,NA,TGTGCCAGCGGAGGGACATCTTCGGGGGCTTTCTTT,CASGGTSSGAFF
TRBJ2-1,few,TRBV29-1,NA,TGCAGCGTTGAACTTGGGGGAGGATGGTACAATGAGCAGTTCTTC,CSVELGGGWYNEQFF
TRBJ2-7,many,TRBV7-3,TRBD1,TGTGCCAGCAGCTTAGGCGGAGGACAGGGCCCCTCCTACGAGCAGTACTTC,CASSLGGGQGPSYEQYF
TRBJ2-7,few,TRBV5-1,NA,TGCGCCAGCAGCTTAACTCCTACCTACGAGCAGTACTTC,CASSLTPTYEQYF
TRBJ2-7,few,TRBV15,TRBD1,TGTGCCACCAGCAGACAGGGGGAGATGAGAGAGCAGTACTTC,CATSRQGEMREQYF
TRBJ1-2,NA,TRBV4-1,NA,TGCGCCAGCAGCCCGTCGGGAACGGGGTATGGCTACACCTTC,CASSPSGTGYGYTF
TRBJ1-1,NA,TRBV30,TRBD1,TGTGCCTGGAGTCCAAGGGACAGGGTCTTGAACACTGAAGCTTTCTTT,CAWSPRDRVLNTEAFF
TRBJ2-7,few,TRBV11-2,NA,TGTGCCAGCAGATTAGCTCCAATCGGGAACGAGCAGTACTTC,CASRLAPIGNEQYF
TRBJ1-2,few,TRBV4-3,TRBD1,TGCGCCAGCAGCCAAGAATCACGGACAGGGAACTATGGCTACACCTTC,CASSQESRTGNYGYTF
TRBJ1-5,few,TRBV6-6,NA,TGTGCCAGCAGTTACTCGTTAACAGGGTCTCTTCGGCCCCAGCATTTT,CASSYSLTGSLRPQHF
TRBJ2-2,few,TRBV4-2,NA,TGTGCCAGCGAGCGAAGGGGCGACACCGGGGAGCTGTTTTTT,CASERRGDTGELFF
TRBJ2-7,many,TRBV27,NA,TGTGCCAGCAGTCCTTTCAGCTCCTACGAGCAGTACTTC,CASSPFSSYEQYF
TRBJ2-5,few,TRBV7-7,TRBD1,TGTGCCAGCAGCCCCCCGGGACAGGGGCCCGAGACCCAGTACTTC,CASSPPGQGPETQYF
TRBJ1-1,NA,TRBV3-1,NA,TGTGCCAGCAGCCAAGGATGGGACGGCAACACTGAAGCTTTCTTT,CASSQGWDGNTEAFF
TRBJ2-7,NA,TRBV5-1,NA,TGCGCCAGCAGCTTGGTTACGGGACAAGACTCCTACGAGCAGTACTTC,CASSLVTGQDSYEQYF
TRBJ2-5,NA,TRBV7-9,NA,TGTGCCAGCAGCAACCTGACAGGAAGGGAGACCCAGTACTTC,CASSNLTGRETQYF
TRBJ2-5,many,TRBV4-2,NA,TGTGCCAGCAGCCATTCAACGGAGTTTTCCCAAGAGACCCAGTACTTC,CASSHSTEFSQETQYF
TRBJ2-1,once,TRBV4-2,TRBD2,TGTGCCAGCAGCCAGGGGACTAGCGGGAGTGATGAGCAGTTCTTC,CASSQGTSGSDEQFF
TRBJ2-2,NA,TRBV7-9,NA,TGTGCCAGCCCCCGGGACCGAGGCACCGGGGAGCTGTTTTTT,CASPRDRGTGELFF
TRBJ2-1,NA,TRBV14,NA,TGTGCCAGCAGCCAAGATATGAGCGGCTCCTACAATGAGCAGTTCTTC,CASSQDMSGSYNEQFF
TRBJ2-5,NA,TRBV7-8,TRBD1,TGTGCCAGCAGCTTAGTAGAGGACAGGGGACGGGAGACCCAGTACTTC,CASSLVEDRGRETQYF
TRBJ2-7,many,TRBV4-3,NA,TGCGCCAGCAGCCAAGATATGGTGGGCTCCTACGAGCAGTACTTC,CASSQDMVGSYEQYF
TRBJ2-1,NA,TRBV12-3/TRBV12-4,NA,TGTGCCAGCAGTTTAGCGTCGTCCCTTTTTTCCTCCTACAATGAGCAGTTCTTC,CASSLASSLFSSYNEQFF
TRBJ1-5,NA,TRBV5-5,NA,TGTGCCAGCAGCTCCGGTCAGCTCAATCAGCCCCAGCATTTT,CASSSGQLNQPQHF
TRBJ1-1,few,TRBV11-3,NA,TGTGCCAGCAGCATTACTCCGTACACTGAAGCTTTCTTT,CASSITPYTEAFF
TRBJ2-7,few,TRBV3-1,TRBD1,TGTGCCAGCACCCTAGGACAGGGAAATTACGAGCAGTACTTC,CASTLGQGNYEQYF
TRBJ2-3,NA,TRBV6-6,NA,TGTGCCAGCAGTTACTCGTACTCAGATACGCAGTATTTT,CASSYSYSDTQYF
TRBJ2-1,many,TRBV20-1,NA,TGCAGTGCTATCCTTCGGGGCTTTGGGACCTACAATGAGCAGTTCTTC,CSAILRGFGTYNEQFF
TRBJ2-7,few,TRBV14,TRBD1,TGTGCCAGCAGCCACCGAACAGGGGCATACTCCTACGAGCAGTACTTC,CASSHRTGAYSYEQYF
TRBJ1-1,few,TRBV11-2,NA,TGTGCCAGCAGCCCATTCCCGAACACTGAAGCTTTCTTT,CASSPFPNTEAFF
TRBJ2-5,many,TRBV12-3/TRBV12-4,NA,TGTGCCAGCAGTCAGCACCAAGAGACCCAGTACTTC,CASSQHQETQYF
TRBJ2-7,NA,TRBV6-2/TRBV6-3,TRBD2,TGTGCCAGCAGCCTCCCGGGACTAGCGCCCCTCGAGCAGTACTTC,CASSLPGLAPLEQYF
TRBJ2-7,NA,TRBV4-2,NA,TGTGCCAGCAGCCAAGACTACCGGACGGAGACCTACGAGCAGTACTTC,CASSQDYRTETYEQYF
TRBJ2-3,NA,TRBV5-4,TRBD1,TGTGCCAGCAGCCCCGGGACAGGGGTTCCAGATACGCAGTATTTT,CASSPGTGVPDTQYF
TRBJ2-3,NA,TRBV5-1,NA,TGCGCCAGCAGCTCCGGGAGAACCCCGCAATCAACAGATACGCAGTATTTT,CASSSGRTPQSTDTQYF
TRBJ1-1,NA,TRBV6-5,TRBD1,TGTGCCAGCAGTTACGAGGGGGGACAGTACTTCACTGAAGCTTTCTTT,CASSYEGGQYFTEAFF
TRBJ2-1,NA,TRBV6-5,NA,TGTGCCAGCAGTTACACTAGTTTGGGCGGAATCAATGAGCAGTTCTTC,CASSYTSLGGINEQFF
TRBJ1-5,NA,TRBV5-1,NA,TGCGCCAGCAGCTTGGCGGGGTACGGAAATCAGCCCCAGCATTTT,CASSLAGYGNQPQHF
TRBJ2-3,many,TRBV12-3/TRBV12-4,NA,TGTGCCAGCAGTTTAGCGGGAGGCACAGATACGCAGTATTTT,CASSLAGGTDTQYF
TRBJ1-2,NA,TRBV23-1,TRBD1,TGCGCCAGCAGTCAACACTCCGGACAGGGATATTTATCTAACTATGGCTACACCTTC,CASSQHSGQGYLSNYGYTF
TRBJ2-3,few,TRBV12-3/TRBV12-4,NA,TGTGCCAGCAGTTTCAGCGGAGGCGGGGATACGCAGTATTTT,CASSFSGGGDTQYF
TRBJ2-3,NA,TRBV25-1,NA,TGTGCCAGCAGTGAGGACGTGGGAGATACGCAGTATTTT,CASSEDVGDTQYF
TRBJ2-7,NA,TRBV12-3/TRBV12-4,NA,TGTGCCAGCAGTCCCCATAAGGGCTACGAGCAGTACTTC,CASSPHKGYEQYF
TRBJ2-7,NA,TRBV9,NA,TGTGCCAGCAGCGTAGGGACTCTCTACGAGCAGTACTTC,CASSVGTLYEQYF
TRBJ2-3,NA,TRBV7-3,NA,TGTGCCAGTGGGTCTAGCGTGTCTAGCACAGATACGCAGTATTTT,CASGSSVSSTDTQYF
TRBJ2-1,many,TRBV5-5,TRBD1,TGTGCCAGCAGCTTGGGGACGGACAGGCCTCGCAATGAGCAGTTCTTC,CASSLGTDRPRNEQFF
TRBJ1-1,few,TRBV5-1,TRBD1,TGCGCCAGCAGCTTTCAGGACAGGGGGAGTACTGAAGCTTTCTTT,CASSFQDRGSTEAFF
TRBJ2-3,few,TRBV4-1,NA,TGCGCCAGCAGCCAAGGACGGGGTCTAGGCACAGATACGCAGTATTTT,CASSQGRGLGTDTQYF
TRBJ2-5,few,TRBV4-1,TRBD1,TGCGCCAGCAGCCAAGTGGACAGGGGAGAGACCCAGTACTTC,CASSQVDRGETQYF
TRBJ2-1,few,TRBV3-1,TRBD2,TGTGCCAGCAGCCAAGGCGGGGGGGCCACAAATGAGCAGTTCTTC,CASSQGGGATNEQFF
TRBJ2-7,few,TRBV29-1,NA,TGCAGCGTTGAGTATCAGGGGCATACGGACTACGAGCAGTACTTC,CSVEYQGHTDYEQYF
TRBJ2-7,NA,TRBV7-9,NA,TGTGCCAGCAGCCCCTTCAGGGATGAGCAGTACTTC,CASSPFRDEQYF
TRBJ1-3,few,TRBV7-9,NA,TGTGCCAGCAGCCCGGGAGGTACTGGAAACACCATATATTTT,CASSPGGTGNTIYF
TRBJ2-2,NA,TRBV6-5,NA,TGTGCCAGCAGTTACCGCGAGGGGGGCACCGGGGAGCTGTTTTTT,CASSYREGGTGELFF
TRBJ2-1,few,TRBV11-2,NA,TGTGCCAGCCATACTACCTCCTACAATGAGCAGTTCTTC,CASHTTSYNEQFF
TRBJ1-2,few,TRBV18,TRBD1,TGTGCCAGCTCCCCAGACAGGGACGGCTACACCTTC,CASSPDRDGYTF
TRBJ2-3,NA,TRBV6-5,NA,TGTGCCAGCAGTTACGGTGCGGGGCTCACAGATACGCAGTATTTT,CASSYGAGLTDTQYF
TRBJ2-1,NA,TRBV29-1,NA,TGCAGCGTCCTCGGTGGCGGGAATTACAATGAGCAGTTCTTC,CSVLGGGNYNEQFF